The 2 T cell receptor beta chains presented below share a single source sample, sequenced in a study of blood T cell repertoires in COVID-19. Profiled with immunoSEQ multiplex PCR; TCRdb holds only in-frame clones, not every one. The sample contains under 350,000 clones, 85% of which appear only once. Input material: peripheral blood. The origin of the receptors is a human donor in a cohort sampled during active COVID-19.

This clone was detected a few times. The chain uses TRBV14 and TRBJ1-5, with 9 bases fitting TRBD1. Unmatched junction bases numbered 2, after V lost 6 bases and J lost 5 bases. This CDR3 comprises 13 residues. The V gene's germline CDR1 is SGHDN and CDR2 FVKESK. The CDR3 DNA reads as TGTGCCAGCAGTACAGGGGGCTATCAGCCCCAGCATTTT. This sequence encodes CASSTGGYQPQHF. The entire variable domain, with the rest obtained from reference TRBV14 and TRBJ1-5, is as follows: EAGVTQFPSHSVIEKGQTVTLRCDPISGHDNLYWYRRVMGKEIKFLLHFVKESKQDESGMPNNRFLAERTGGTYSTLKVQPAELEDSGVYFCASSTGGYQPQHFGDGTRLSIL.

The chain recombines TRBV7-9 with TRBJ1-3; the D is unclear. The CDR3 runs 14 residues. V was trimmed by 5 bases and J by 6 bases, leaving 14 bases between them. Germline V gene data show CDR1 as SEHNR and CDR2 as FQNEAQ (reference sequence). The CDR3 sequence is CASSLGVTANTIYF. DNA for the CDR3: TGTGCCAGCAGCCTAGGAGTGACTGCAAACACCATATATTTT.